Below are 6 T cell receptor beta chains sequenced from a single sample in a study of T cell responses to AZD1222 COVID-19 vaccine. Profiled with immunoSEQ multiplex PCR; TCRdb holds only in-frame clones, not every one. The table has about 94,000 clones, around 89% seen once; the top ten hold 12%. The material sequenced was peripheral blood, taken 28 days after the second AZD1222 dose. Receptors originate from an adult who received the AZD1222 COVID-19 vaccine.

This chain uses TRBV7-2 with TRBJ2-5; possibly TRBD2 for D (6 bases). V lost 3 bases, J lost 5 bases, and 13 bases lay in between. Germline loops: CDR1 SGHTA, CDR2 FQGNSA. The CDR3 runs 14 residues. The CDR3 here is CASSFGGAAETQYF. The CDR3 DNA sequence: TGTGCCAGCAGCTTCGGCGGGGCCGCGGAGACCCAGTACTTC.

This chain joins TRBV5-1 and TRBJ2-7; a weak D match, TRBD1 (5 bases). V shed 0 bases and J shed 5 bases, with 12 bases lying between them. Per the germline V gene, CDR1 is SGHRS and CDR2 is YFSETQ. CDR3 length: 14 residues. Here the CDR3 reads CASSLEGVRDEQYF. DNA for the CDR3: TGCGCCAGCAGCTTGGAAGGGGTCAGGGACGAGCAGTACTTC.

The chain couples TRBV9 to TRBJ2-7; no clear D gene. This CDR3 is 15 amino acids long. Per germline, CDR1 SGDLS and CDR2 YYNGEE. Trimming shortened V by 0 bases and J by 3 bases, and 13 bases separated the two germline ends. The CDR3 reads CASSVAPQRSYEQYF. In DNA form, the CDR3 reads TGTGCCAGCAGCGTAGCGCCACAGAGAAGCTACGAGCAGTACTTC.

The chain is built from TRBV7-9 and TRBJ2-2; D uncertain. Germline V lookup: CDR1 SEHNR, CDR2 FQNEAQ (reference sequence). The germline V and J ends were trimmed by 6 bases and 6 bases, with 11 bases remaining between them. The CDR3 has 13 residues. CDR3 bases: TGTGCCAGCAGGGCCCCCAGTGCCGGGGAGCTGTTTTTT. Its translation is CASRAPSAGELFF.

The rearrangement links TRBV28 to TRBJ2-1; a possible D gene is TRBD2 (6 bases). This CDR3 spans 13 amino acids. Germline CDR1 MDHEN, CDR2 SYDVKM. Trimming shortened V by 7 bases and J by 5 bases, and 12 bases separated the two germline ends. CDR3 sequence (DNA): TGTGCCAGCAACGCGGGACGGAACAATGAGCAGTTCTTC. Translating gives CASNAGRNNEQFF.

J is TRBJ2-3 and V is TRBV5-4, with 16 bases that match TRBD2. Unmatched junction bases numbered 2, after V lost 1 base and J lost 0 bases. There are 18 residues in the CDR3. CDR1 SGHNT and CDR2 YYREEE come from the germline V gene (reference sequence). DNA of the CDR3: TGTGCCAGCAGCTTGATGGGACTAGCGGGGGGGAGCACAGATACGCAGTATTTT. Encoded protein: CASSLMGLAGGSTDTQYF.